This T cell receptor beta chain originates from a study of shared clonotypes between healthy human individuals. About the research overall: The study used three CD4 naive, three CD4 memory, two CD8 naive and one CD8 memory plate per donor.

As concerns this clone: Its antigen is unknown.

Generated by immunoSEQ multiplex PCR, the TCRdb table keeps only in-frame clones and is missing some. In the table there are nearly 2 million clones, about 95% of which are singletons. Regarding the study as a whole: Clonotypes shared by all four donors outscored non-shared clonotypes in generation probability. Compared with memory subsets, naive subsets generally had larger estimated richness. Genetic and exposure-history diversity was limited by the few donors.

Naive CD8 cells lacked CD45RO, underwent positive selection for CCR7 and left out terminally differentiated effector memory CD45RA+ cells. Germline V gene sequence: CDR1 SGHTA, CDR2 FQGNSA. V was pared by 1 base and J by 5 bases, with 9 bases of the junction left unmatched. This CDR3 has 16 residues. The J gene is TRBJ2-5, the V gene TRBV7-2; TRBD2 matches at 8 bases. Sequenced input: naive CD8+ T cells sorted from blood. This sequence was found in a man aged 18 to 35 in good health. CDR3 sequence reads: CASSLGYAGGGETQYF. As DNA, the CDR3 is TGTGCCAGCAGCTTAGGGTACGCGGGAGGAGGTGAGACCCAGTACTTC.